These T cell receptor beta chains were read from a single sample in a study of Ad26.COV2.S vaccination and SARS-CoV-2 variants. Method: immunoSEQ multiplex PCR; TCRdb's copy keeps in-frame clones and lacks some. Of roughly 330,000 clones detected, 85% to 90% appear once; the ten largest clones hold 4.5% to 7%. Sequenced material: peripheral blood, taken in a trial of Ad26.COV2.S vaccine versus placebo. Every receptor here comes from a person aged 18-60 years who received the Ad26.COV2.S COVID-19 vaccine or a placebo. Each CDR3 is given with its conserved first and last residue. D genes are given only for firm matches. Size tells how often a clone was seen (once, few, many) or the class of an expanded clone, and some rows leave it out.

D,J,size,V,CDR3,DNA
TRBD1,TRBJ2-2,.,TRBV6-5,CASRDQGAGTGELFF,TGTGCCAGCAGAGATCAGGGGGCAGGTACCGGGGAGCTGTTTTTT
.,TRBJ1-3,.,TRBV7-6,CASSFPGQGNTIYF,TGTGCCAGCAGCTTTCCGGGACAAGGAAACACCATATATTTT
.,TRBJ1-3,.,TRBV7-2,CASSPETLFGNTIYF,TGTGCCAGCAGCCCGGAAACGCTCTTTGGAAACACCATATATTTT
.,TRBJ1-1,.,TRBV20-1,CSAPKGAEAFF,TGCAGTGCTCCGAAGGGGGCTGAAGCTTTCTTT
TRBD1,TRBJ1-1,.,TRBV4-1,CASSQDRADRDNLNTEAFF,TGCGCCAGCAGCCAAGATAGGGCGGACAGGGACAACCTGAACACTGAAGCTTTCTTT
TRBD2,TRBJ2-1,.,TRBV4-3,CASSSAGTSYNEQFF,TGCGCCAGCAGTTCAGCGGGGACCTCCTACAATGAGCAGTTCTTC
.,TRBJ2-7,.,TRBV5-1,CASSLLEGSYEQYF,TGCGCCAGCAGCCTACTTGAGGGTTCCTACGAGCAGTACTTC
TRBD2,TRBJ2-7,once,TRBV12-3/TRBV12-4,CASSAGAYEQYF,TGTGCCAGCAGTGCGGGGGCCTACGAGCAGTACTTC
TRBD1,TRBJ1-1,.,TRBV9,CASSPRDRVAEAFF,TGTGCCAGCAGCCCCCGGGACAGGGTCGCTGAAGCTTTCTTT
.,TRBJ1-2,.,TRBV13,CASSLLDDYTF,TGTGCCAGCAGCTTATTGGACGACTACACCTTC
.,TRBJ2-1,.,TRBV3-1/TRBV3-2,CASSPTNNNEQFF,TGTGCCAGCAGCCCGACGAATAACAATGAGCAGTTCTTC
.,TRBJ2-3,.,TRBV5-1,CASSIQGSTDTQYF,TGCGCCAGCAGCATACAGGGAAGCACAGATACGCAGTATTTT
.,TRBJ1-2,.,TRBV28,CASSRDVRDTGDGYTF,TGTGCCAGCAGTCGGGACGTCCGCGACACTGGGGATGGCTACACCTTC
TRBD1,TRBJ1-2,.,TRBV6-5,CASNYRGDYGYTF,TGTGCCAGCAACTACAGGGGGGACTATGGCTACACCTTC
.,TRBJ2-3,.,TRBV7-8,CASTPEFSTDTQYF,TGTGCCAGCACCCCGGAGTTTAGCACAGATACGCAGTATTTT
.,TRBJ2-6,.,TRBV5-6,CASSAWTALSGANVLTF,TGTGCCAGCAGTGCCTGGACAGCTCTCTCTGGGGCCAACGTCCTGACTTTC
.,TRBJ2-1,.,TRBV6-5,CASSLLPGSGNEQFF,TGTGCCAGCAGCTTACTACCAGGGAGCGGGAATGAGCAGTTCTTC
TRBD2,TRBJ2-1,.,TRBV2,CASRSGLADYNEQFF,TGTGCCAGCAGGTCCGGACTAGCGGACTACAATGAGCAGTTCTTC
.,TRBJ1-2,.,TRBV7-9,CASSLGDGTYGYTF,TGTGCCAGCAGCTTAGGGGACGGAACCTATGGCTACACCTTC
.,TRBJ1-1,.,TRBV7-2,CASSLASQGEAFF,TGTGCCAGCAGCTTAGCCTCCCAGGGCGAAGCTTTCTTT
.,TRBJ2-5,.,TRBV7-9,CASSLGRDGTQYF,TGTGCCAGCAGCCTCGGACGGGATGGAACCCAGTACTTC
TRBD1,TRBJ2-2,.,TRBV5-1,CASSFLRQGRTGELFF,TGCGCCAGCAGCTTCCTTCGACAGGGGCGCACCGGGGAGCTGTTTTTT
.,TRBJ2-1,.,TRBV9,CASSASPDSGGTFQSSYNEQFF,TGTGCCAGCAGCGCCTCTCCTGACTCTGGCGGGACGTTCCAGAGCTCCTACAATGAGCAGTTCTTC
.,TRBJ2-1,.,TRBV6-5,CASSYSQGSNNEQFF,TGTGCCAGCAGTTACTCCCAGGGGAGCAACAATGAGCAGTTCTTC
.,TRBJ1-3,.,TRBV15,CATSRDLARGSGNTIYF,TGTGCCACCAGCAGAGATCTGGCCAGGGGCTCTGGAAACACCATATATTTT
.,TRBJ2-1,.,TRBV5-1,CASSLGTSLVGVADNEQFF,TGCGCCAGCAGTTTAGGGACCTCCTTAGTTGGGGTCGCAGACAATGAGCAGTTCTTC
TRBD1,TRBJ1-4,.,TRBV29-1,CSVLQGPNEKLFF,TGCAGCGTTTTACAGGGGCCTAATGAAAAACTGTTTTTT
TRBD1,TRBJ1-2,.,TRBV5-1,CASSAGQGGGYTF,TGCGCCAGCAGCGCAGGACAGGGTGGCGGCTACACCTTC
TRBD1,TRBJ1-2,.,TRBV29-1,CSVLGQDDQNYGYTF,TGCAGCGTTCTTGGACAGGACGACCAAAACTATGGCTACACCTTC
.,TRBJ2-1,.,TRBV13,CASSSFLLGLKNEQFF,TGTGCCAGCAGCTCTTTCCTACTTGGACTTAAAAATGAGCAGTTCTTC
.,TRBJ2-7,.,TRBV4-1,CASSPLQGPSYEQYF,TGCGCCAGCAGCCCGCTGCAGGGACCCTCCTACGAGCAGTACTTC
.,TRBJ2-3,.,TRBV11-3,CASSLKVSTDTQYF,TGTGCCAGCAGCCTAAAGGTTAGCACAGATACGCAGTATTTT
TRBD2,TRBJ2-2,once,TRBV19,CASKASGRAEGGELFF,TGTGCCAGTAAAGCTAGCGGGAGGGCCGAGGGCGGGGAGCTGTTTTTT
.,TRBJ1-5,once,TRBV6-5,CASSFGLYSNQPQHF,TGTGCCAGCAGTTTCGGACTTTATAGCAATCAGCCCCAGCATTTT
.,TRBJ1-2,.,TRBV6-5,CASSYDPVDQAYGYTF,TGTGCCAGCAGTTACGACCCGGTAGATCAAGCCTATGGCTACACCTTC